The rows below give T cell receptor beta chains drawn from one sample of a study of identical twins. TCRdb processed the 5' RACE reads anew with MiXCR; each CDR3 protein has one entry. The data contain approximately 690,000 distinct CDR3 sequences, 6% to 6.5% of them seen just once; the ten biggest clones take up around 1.9%. Sequences were obtained from naive T cells sorted from blood. The receptors come from a man in his late teens or twenties in good health. The CDR3 runs from the conserved cysteine through the conserved F or W. D genes are given only for firm matches. Some rows have no size entry. The others give once, few or many, or a class for an expanded clone.

D gene	V gene	J gene	clone size	CDR3 DNA	CDR3 protein
.	TRBV12-3/TRBV12-4	TRBJ1-5	.	TGTGCCAGCAGTCGAGAGGCGGTTGGGGTAAGCAATCAGCCCCAGCATTTT	CASSREAVGVSNQPQHF
TRBD1	TRBV7-2	TRBJ2-1	.	TGTGCCAGCAATCCAGACAGGGGGCTTTACAATGAGCAGTTCTTC	CASNPDRGLYNEQFF
.	TRBV5-1	TRBJ1-6	many	TGCGCCAGCAGCTCAGTTGAGGGCTCCTATAATTCACCCCTCCACTTT	CASSSVEGSYNSPLHF
.	TRBV5-1	TRBJ2-2	many	TGCGCCAGCAGCCTAGGCCCCCGCGTCGGCACCGGGGAGCTGTTTTTT	CASSLGPRVGTGELFF
TRBD1	TRBV14	TRBJ2-2	.	TGTGCCAGCAGCCACAGCGGGACAGGGTTATTGAACACCGGGGAGCTGTTTTTT	CASSHSGTGLLNTGELFF
TRBD2	TRBV6-2/TRBV6-3	TRBJ2-1	few	TGTGCCAGCAGTTATCCCACAGCGGGAGTCCTGATTGAGCAGTTCTTC	CASSYPTAGVLIEQFF
TRBD2	TRBV25-1	TRBJ2-3	few	TGTGCCAGCAGTGAATTGGTTTACAAGCGGGAGGGCACAGATACGCAGTATTTT	CASSELVYKREGTDTQYF
.	TRBV5-1	TRBJ1-5	many	TGCGCCAGCAGCTTGTATCCAGATCAGCCCCAGCATTTT	CASSLYPDQPQHF
TRBD1	TRBV5-4	TRBJ1-1	.	TGTGCCAGCAGCTTCCCCCCGGGACAGGGGGCGACCACTGAAGCTTTCTTT	CASSFPPGQGATTEAFF
TRBD1	TRBV4-1	TRBJ1-6	.	TGCGCCAGCAATCGAGGGGGCGGTTCACCCCTCCACTTT	CASNRGGGSPLHF
.	TRBV20-1	TRBJ1-6	many	TGCAGTGTAGAGGGTTTTGGTAATTCACCCCTCCACTTT	CSVEGFGNSPLHF
.	TRBV20-1	TRBJ1-2	many	TGCAGTGGAAGCGAGGGAAACTATGGCTACACCTTC	CSGSEGNYGYTF
.	TRBV7-2	TRBJ1-5	few	TGTGCCAGCAGCTTTAGCCGGCGGGGGGTGAATCAGCCCCAGCATTTT	CASSFSRRGVNQPQHF
.	TRBV6-5	TRBJ1-6	few	TGTGCCAGCAGTTCCCTAGACGCCATCGCCTTGGAGAATTCACCCCTCCACTTT	CASSSLDAIALENSPLHF
TRBD1	TRBV12-3/TRBV12-4	TRBJ1-3	many	TGTGCCAGCCCAACCAGGACAGGGGGAAACACCATATATTTT	CASPTRTGGNTIYF
.	TRBV12-5	TRBJ2-2	.	TGTGCTAGACCCCCGCCTCAGGCAGTAGCCAAAATTTTT	CARPPPQAVAKIF
TRBD2	TRBV10-3	TRBJ2-1	few	TGTGCCATCAGCGACCTAGCGGGAGTAGGCAATGAGCAGTTCTTC	CAISDLAGVGNEQFF
TRBD1	TRBV5-1	TRBJ2-2	few	TGCGCCAGCAGCTTGAGTATGACAGGGGGCAACGGGGAGCTGTTTTTT	CASSLSMTGGNGELFF
.	TRBV12-3/TRBV12-4	TRBJ2-1	.	TGTGCCAGCAGCGAACTACAGGGCAATGAGCAGTTCTTC	CASSELQGNEQFF
.	TRBV7-2	TRBJ2-1	many	TGTGCCAGCAGCTTAAGTGATGGATACAATGAGCAGTTCTTC	CASSLSDGYNEQFF
.	TRBV12-3/TRBV12-4	TRBJ2-1	many	TGTGCCAGCCATACTAGCTATTCAAGCTCCTACAATGAGCAGTTCTTC	CASHTSYSSSYNEQFF
.	TRBV2	TRBJ2-1	.	TGTGCCAGTCTCGACGCGGCAGGTAGGGATGAGCAGTTCTTC	CASLDAAGRDEQFF
.	TRBV14	TRBJ1-2	many	TGTGCCAGCAGCCAAGAGGGGACTGTCGGTGGCTACACCTTC	CASSQEGTVGGYTF
TRBD2	TRBV5-6	TRBJ2-7	few	TGTGCCAGCAGCTGGGAGGGCTCCCAGTACGAGCAGTACTTC	CASSWEGSQYEQYF
TRBD2	TRBV10-3	TRBJ2-2	many	TGTGCCATCAGGAGTAGCGGGGCGAACACCGGGGAGCTGTTTTTT	CAIRSSGANTGELFF
TRBD1	TRBV11-2	TRBJ2-5	many	TGTGCCAGCAGCTTCGGACAGGGGGAAGAGACCCAGTACTTC	CASSFGQGEETQYF
TRBD2	TRBV12-3/TRBV12-4	TRBJ2-2	many	TGTGCCAGCAGTTTATCAGTAAGCGGGAGCTACACCGGGGAGCTGTTTTTT	CASSLSVSGSYTGELFF
.	TRBV6-5	TRBJ1-1	.	TGTGCCAGCAGTTACTCCTCGGACTACACTGAAGCTTTCTTT	CASSYSSDYTEAFF
.	TRBV6-2/TRBV6-3	TRBJ2-5	.	TGTGCCAGCAGTTATAAGGGGTGGGGAGAGACCCAGTACTTC	CASSYKGWGETQYF
TRBD1	TRBV20-1	TRBJ2-3	many	TGCAGTGCTAGGTCCGGGACAGGCACAGATACGCAGTATTTT	CSARSGTGTDTQYF
TRBD2	TRBV20-1	TRBJ2-5	few	TGCAGTGCCCCCCGGGGGGGTCAAGAGACCCAGTACTTC	CSAPRGGQETQYF
.	TRBV5-1	TRBJ2-1	many	TGCGCCAGCAGCTTGGACCCCATCACATCCCTATACAATGAGCAGTTCTTC	CASSLDPITSLYNEQFF
.	TRBV18	TRBJ1-3	.	TGTGCCAGCTCACCCATACCTCCCAATGGGGCTGGAAACACCATATATTTT	CASSPIPPNGAGNTIYF
.	TRBV30	TRBJ2-1	many	TGTGCCTGGAGTGATGAGCACAATGAGCAGTTCTTC	CAWSDEHNEQFF
.	TRBV20-1	TRBJ1-5	many	TGCAGTGCTGTCATTTCGTTTATAGCCCAGCATTTT	CSAVISFIAQHF
.	TRBV3-1	TRBJ2-5	few	TGTGCCAGCAGCCAGGTAGAGGAGGCCCAGTACTTC	CASSQVEEAQYF
TRBD2	TRBV29-1	TRBJ2-1	many	TGCAGCGCCGGGACTAGCGGGAGTTTGGAGCAGTTCTTC	CSAGTSGSLEQFF
.	TRBV25-1	TRBJ2-1	many	TGTGCCAGCAGTGAAGACTACGCGGATGAGCAGTTCTTC	CASSEDYADEQFF
.	TRBV27	TRBJ2-1	.	TGTGCCAGCAGTTTTCGGGGGAGTCCCCACAATGAGCAGTTCTTC	CASSFRGSPHNEQFF
TRBD2	TRBV5-1	TRBJ2-7	many	TGCGCCAGCAGCTTGAGTGCGGGAGGGCCTTACGAGCAGTACTTC	CASSLSAGGPYEQYF
.	TRBV6-5	TRBJ2-1	many	TGTGCCAGCAGTTACTCGATTCTACAGGCTCGAACGGTTGAGCAGTTCTTC	CASSYSILQARTVEQFF
.	TRBV10-2	TRBJ2-7	.	TGCGCCAGCAGTGAGTCTGCAGGCTCCTACGAGCAGTACTTC	CASSESAGSYEQYF
.	TRBV20-1	TRBJ2-2	few	TGCAGTGCTAGAGATAAACAGCTGAACACCGGGGAGCTGTTTTTT	CSARDKQLNTGELFF
.	TRBV15	TRBJ2-1	many	TGTGCCACCAGCAGCAGGGAATTCCGCAATGAGCAGTTCTTC	CATSSREFRNEQFF
.	TRBV7-6	TRBJ1-1	few	TGTGCCAGCAGCAAAGGAACGAACACTGAAGCTTTCTTT	CASSKGTNTEAFF
.	TRBV28	TRBJ1-5	many	TGTGCCAGCAGTTCCCCCGCTATGAATCAGCCCCAGCATTTT	CASSSPAMNQPQHF
TRBD1	TRBV30	TRBJ2-3	many	TGTGCCTGGAGTAGGGACAGGGGGCTTGATAGAGATACGCAGTATTTT	CAWSRDRGLDRDTQYF
.	TRBV20-1	TRBJ1-2	many	TGCAGTGCCAGAGCCGTGACAAAGAACTATGGCTACACCTTC	CSARAVTKNYGYTF
.	TRBV27	TRBJ2-3	.	TGTGCCAGCAGTTTCCTACCCACAGATACGCAGTATTTT	CASSFLPTDTQYF
.	TRBV9	TRBJ2-5	many	TGTGCCAGCAGCGTAGACAGGGAAGAGACCCAGTACTTC	CASSVDREETQYF
.	TRBV27	TRBJ1-3	few	TGTGCCAGCAGTTTTACGGATGGAAACACCATATATTTT	CASSFTDGNTIYF